The text below deals with one TCR beta chain. Its antigen remains unidentified. The data are from a study of cytomegalovirus exposure and HLA in healthy donors. Study background: Early released data comprised approximately 85 million unique TCRs from HLA-typed donors.

Study results and limitations: The study put about 180 TCR beta chains on its list as cytomegalovirus-associated. Analyses of presence and absence presupposed an approximately uniform sequencing depth across donors.

The CDR3 covers 16 residues. The germline CDR1 and CDR2 sequences are SGHTA and FQGNSA. Trimming pared 0 bases from V and 2 bases from J, leaving 12 bases between. Each of the donors was a healthy bone marrow donor. Primers included in the PCR were 60 Vbeta and 13 Jbeta primers. Measured with immunoSEQ multiplex PCR; TCRdb has only the in-frame clones, and not every one. The data show 160,000 or so clones, with around four fifths seen just once and 1.3% held by the top ten. This TCR derives from a woman between 50 and 59 years old in good health and CMV-seronegative. Input material: PBMCs. The chain couples TRBV7-2 to TRBJ2-3; D remains ambiguous. CDR3 region: CASSLAPPSATDTQYF. CDR3 DNA sequence: TGTGCCAGCAGCTTAGCCCCTCCGAGTGCCACAGATACGCAGTATTTT.